The clone carrying this T cell receptor (beta chain) was observed many times. Its antigen is not identified. This sample was included in a study of T cells in Graves' hyperthyroidism and ophthalmopathy. Points from the study as a whole: With a median lead of roughly 6.8 months before onset, the model predicted ophthalmopathy. Blood shared most expanded thyroid clonotypes above 0.001.

The CDR3 length is 16 residues. Germline loops: CDR1 LNHNV, CDR2 YYDKDF (reference sequence). The V and J ends lost 1 base and 4 bases respectively, with 11 bases between them. TCR beta CDR3 regions were amplified from RNA transcripts. With the HTBI primer set, the TCR CDR3 went through a first round of RT-PCR. TCRdb called the multiplex PCR reads again in MiXCR, with one record for every CDR3 protein. Altogether almost 600,000 distinct CDR3 sequences are present, around 42% being singletons, with the ten largest covering around 7.7%. Sequencing was done on a sample of peripheral blood or thyroid tissue (not recorded which). This TCR was sampled from a woman aged 18 to 35 with Graves' hyperthyroidism. The chain combines TRBV15 with TRBJ2-6, with D maybe TRBD1 (5 bases). Written as DNA, the CDR3 is TGTGCCACCAGCAGAGTAGGGGCGGTGGGGGCCAACGTCCTGACTTTC. Translated, it gives CATSRVGAVGANVLTF.